This TCR beta chain is drawn from a study of CD8 T cells in ankylosing spondylitis. TCRdb processed the 5' RACE reads anew with MiXCR; each CDR3 protein has one entry. The repertoire holds about 240,000 distinct CDR3 sequences, with over 8.5% as singletons. Trimming pared 3 bases from V and 3 bases from J, leaving 7 bases between. The CDR3 is 13 amino acids. Germline CDR1 is LNHDA and CDR2 is SQIVND (reference sequence). This clonotype was observed a few times. Its target is unknown. General study points: One TCR beta motif, made up of about 8 highly homologous variants, appeared characteristic of ankylosing spondylitis blood. As for the disease-linked clones, they showed a CD8+ phenotype and occurred at relatively low frequencies in peripheral blood.

The source of this sequence is a male donor with ankylosing spondylitis or in good health (not recorded which). Sequencing was carried out using blood, either unsorted or a sorted T cell fraction (not recorded which). The gene calls are TRBV19 and TRBJ2-3; possible D gene TRBD2, 5 bases. Here the CDR3 reads CASSIRLTDTQYF. DNA of the CDR3: TGTGCCAGTAGTATCCGACTAACAGATACGCAGTATTTT.